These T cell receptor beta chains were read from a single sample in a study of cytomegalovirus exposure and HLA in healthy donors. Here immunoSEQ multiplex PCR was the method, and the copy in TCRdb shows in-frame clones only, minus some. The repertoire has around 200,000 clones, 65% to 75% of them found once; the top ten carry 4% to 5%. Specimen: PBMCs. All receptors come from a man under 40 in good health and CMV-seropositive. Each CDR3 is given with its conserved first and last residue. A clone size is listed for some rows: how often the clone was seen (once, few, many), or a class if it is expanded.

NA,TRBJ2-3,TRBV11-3,CASSSRGEGTQYF
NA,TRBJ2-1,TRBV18,CASSPSPRTYNEQFF
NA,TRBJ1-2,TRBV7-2,CASSLARQGTTYTF
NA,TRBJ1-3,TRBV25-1,CASSATGGSGNTIYF
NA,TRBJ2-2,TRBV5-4,CASSLAGAGLGELFF
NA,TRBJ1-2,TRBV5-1,CASSTRNYGYTF
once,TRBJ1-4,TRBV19,CASSNPGSRDEKLFF
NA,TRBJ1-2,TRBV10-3,CATLGTGDGYTF
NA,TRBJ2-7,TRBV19,CASSPRRSYEQYF
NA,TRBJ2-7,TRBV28,CASSLQGQFPAYEQYF
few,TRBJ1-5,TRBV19,CASSIDSSNQPQHF
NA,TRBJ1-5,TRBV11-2,CASSLEYLGGNQPQHF
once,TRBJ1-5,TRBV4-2,CASSQERTGASNQPQHF
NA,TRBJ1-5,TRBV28,CASSLWAVFNQPQHF
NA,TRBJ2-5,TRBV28,CASSGDIQETQYF
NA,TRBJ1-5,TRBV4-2,CASSQGPEINQPQHF
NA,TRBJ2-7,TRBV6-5,CASSYGAGDTYEQYF
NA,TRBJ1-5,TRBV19,CASSIHGSGQPQHF
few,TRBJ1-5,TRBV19,CASSGRDFQPQHF
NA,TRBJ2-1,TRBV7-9,CASSPGRIGRKQFF
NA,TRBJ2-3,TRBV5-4,CASSFTTSTDTQYF
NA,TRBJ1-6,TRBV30,CAWQPGQGVRNSPLHF
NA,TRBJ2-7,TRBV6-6,CASSYYGGSYEQYF
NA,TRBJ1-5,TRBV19,CASSIARRGYQPQHF
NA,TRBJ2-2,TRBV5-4,CASSLADTGELFF
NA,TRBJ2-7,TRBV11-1,CASSIAGGPGEQYF
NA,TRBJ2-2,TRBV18,CASSPRAANTGELFF
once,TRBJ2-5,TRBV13,CASSLSLFGVSGEQYF
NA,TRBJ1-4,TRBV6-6,CASRLGTEEKLFF
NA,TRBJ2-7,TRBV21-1,CASSKALAVLYEQYF
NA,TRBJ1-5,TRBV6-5,CASSYSYRVGQPQHF
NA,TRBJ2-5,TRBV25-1,CASRDSGRGSGETQYF
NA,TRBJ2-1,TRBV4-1,CASSGGHFNNEQFF
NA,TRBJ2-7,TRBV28,CASSQAGVSYEQYF
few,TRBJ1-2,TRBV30,CAWSVGLAGDGYTF
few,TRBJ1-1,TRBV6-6,CASSSATGAFF
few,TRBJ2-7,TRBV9,CASSLTAASSYEQYF
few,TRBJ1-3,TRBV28,CASSLNQGAFGNTIYF
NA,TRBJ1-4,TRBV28,CASSEQGTNEKLFF
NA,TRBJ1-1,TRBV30,CAWSAFSGGEAFF
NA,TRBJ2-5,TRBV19,CASSLGLAGGKIQETQYF
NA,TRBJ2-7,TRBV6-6,CASSPSGGSSYEQYF
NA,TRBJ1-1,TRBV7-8,CASSLRGGSTEAFF
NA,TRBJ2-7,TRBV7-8,CASSLGLAITRTSYEQYF
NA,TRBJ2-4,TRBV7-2,CASSLVLAGVIDIQYF
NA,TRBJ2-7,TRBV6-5,CATGEGLGEQYF
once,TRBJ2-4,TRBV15,CATSMRGQDGKNIQYF
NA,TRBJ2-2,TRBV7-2,CASSSRGRVAGELFF
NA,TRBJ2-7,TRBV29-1,CSVGRGEQYF
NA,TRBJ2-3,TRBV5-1,CASSLGATDTQYF
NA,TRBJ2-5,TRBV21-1,CAGKTSRIYQETQYF
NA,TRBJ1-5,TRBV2,CASNREYSNQPQHF
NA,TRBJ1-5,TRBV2,CASSPGTPNQPQHF
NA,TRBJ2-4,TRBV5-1,CASSSGQQNIQYF
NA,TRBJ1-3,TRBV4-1,CASSPGTDLSGNTIYF
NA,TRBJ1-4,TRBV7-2,CASSLAVWGGREKLFF
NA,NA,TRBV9,CASSETGTGGEQYF
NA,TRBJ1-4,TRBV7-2,CASSWTKGAFNEKLFF
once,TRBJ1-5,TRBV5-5,CASSGGSINQPQHF
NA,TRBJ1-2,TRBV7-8,CASSFQSGGNYGYTF